The clone carrying this T cell receptor beta chain was seen at least ten times. Its specificity is not known. Trimming pared 2 bases from V and 0 bases from J, leaving 5 bases between. The CDR3 runs to 14 residues. Germline V lookup: CDR1 MNHEY, CDR2 SVGEGT. This library used approximately 370 ng RNA and molecular barcoded adaptors spanning alpha/delta and beta/gamma chains. In TCRdb, the reads were re-called with MiXCR into one record per CDR3 protein. This sample has about 41,000 distinct CDR3 sequences, with over 10% found just once. This entry belongs to a study of read filtering for tumor transcriptome and immune sequencing. For the study at large: The cohort had over 16 men and 14 to 15 women aged about 47 to 80, mean roughly 71 years. Points from the study as a whole: Roughly four fifths of IR-seq clonotypes had one read, totaling about 3.3% of reads; RNA-seq: approximately 75% and 45%. The CD138-negative fraction was mixed bone marrow immune cells, not pure T cells.

Specimen: a population of CD138-negative cells sorted from bone marrow. The chain carries TRBV6-2 or TRBV6-3 and TRBJ1-5, with D hard to call. This receptor was taken from a donor over 35 with multiple myeloma. The CDR3 loop is CASSYVSSNQPQHF. CDR3 nucleotide sequence: TGTGCCAGCAGTTACGTCAGTAGCAATCAGCCCCAGCATTTT.